This T cell receptor (beta chain) comes out of a study of blood T cell repertoires in COVID-19. Sequencing used immunoSEQ multiplex PCR; TCRdb keeps in-frame clones, though not all of them. The sample consists of about 270,000 clones, roughly nine tenths of them appearing once. Germline CDR1 MNHEY, CDR2 SVGEGT. V gave up 5 bases and J gave up 4 bases; unmatched junction bases: 5. The CDR3 has 13 amino acids. Recruits, aged roughly 18 to 90 years, lived in around 24 US areas. Donors in Cohort 3 who had recovered were those with two negative PCRs, healthcare professional clearance, or resolution of their symptoms.

The V and J genes are TRBV6-2 or TRBV6-3 and TRBJ2-7; the match to TRBD2 covers 7 bases. Material for sequencing was PBMCs or T cells enriched from blood (not recorded which). The sequence derives from a woman aged 45-60 years who had recovered from COVID-19. CDR3 sequence reads: CASSRPGLYEQYF. The CDR3 coding sequence is TGTGCCAGCAGTCGGCCGGGACTATACGAGCAGTACTTC.